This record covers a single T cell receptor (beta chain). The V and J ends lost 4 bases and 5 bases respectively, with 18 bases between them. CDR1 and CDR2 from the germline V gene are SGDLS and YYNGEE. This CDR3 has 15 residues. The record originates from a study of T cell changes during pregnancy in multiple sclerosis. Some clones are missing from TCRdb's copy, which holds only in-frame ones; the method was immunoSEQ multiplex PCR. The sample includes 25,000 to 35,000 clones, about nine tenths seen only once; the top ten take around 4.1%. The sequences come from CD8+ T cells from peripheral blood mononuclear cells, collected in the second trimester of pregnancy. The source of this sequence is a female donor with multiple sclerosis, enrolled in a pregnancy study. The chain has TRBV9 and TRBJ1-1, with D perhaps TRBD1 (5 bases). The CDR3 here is CASSPKGRGWTEAFF. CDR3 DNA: TGTGCCAGCAGCCCCAAGGGGAGGGGATGGACTGAAGCTTTCTTT.